Here is one T cell receptor beta chain with its context. The data were obtained in a study of OX40 agonist ivuxolimab in advanced cancers. Study background: Patients enrolled in dose escalation were diagnosed with hepatocellular carcinoma, melanoma, renal cell or head and neck cancer. Partial responses were seen in three patients, one with hepatocellular carcinoma and two with cutaneous melanoma.

The CDR3 totals 13 residues. The germline V and J ends were trimmed by 3 bases and 4 bases, with 9 bases remaining between them. The germline V gene has CDR1 SNHLY and CDR2 FYNNEI. Clones were sequenced by immunoSEQ multiplex PCR, and TCRdb holds only the in-frame ones, with some missing. The sample lists under 75,000 clones, roughly nine tenths occurring once. This specimen consisted of CD4+ or CD8+ T cells sorted from blood, obtained in a trial of the OX40 agonist ivuxolimab. The rearrangement joins TRBV2 to TRBJ1-1; D may be TRBD1 (5 bases). The TCR originated in an adult with an advanced solid tumor such as melanoma, head and neck, liver or kidney cancer. Written as DNA, the CDR3 is TGTGCCAGCAGTGACGGGGGAAGCACTGAAGCTTTCTTT. Translated: CASSDGGSTEAFF.